A single sample is the source of the 11 T cell receptor beta chains below, sequenced in a study of healthy donors' naive CD4 and CD8 T cells. Each TCR library used roughly 510 ng of total RNA and a linear amplification protocol. In TCRdb, the reads were re-called with MiXCR into one record per CDR3 protein. The sample lists roughly 200,000 distinct CDR3 sequences; about 74% were seen once. The sequenced sample was naive CD4+ and CD8+ T cells sorted from blood, pooled from several donors. Receptor source: a pool of human donors in good health; the sample pools cells from several healthy donors.

This chain uses TRBV5-1 with TRBJ2-1, with 13 bases lining up with TRBD2. Germline V gene lookup returns CDR1 SGHRS and CDR2 YFSETQ. V lost 4 bases and J lost 6; bases outside the gene matches: 7. CDR3 length: 16 amino acids. The CDR3 DNA is TGCGCCAGCAGCCCAGGACTAGCGGGAGTATTCAATGAGCAGTTCTTC. Amino acid sequence: CASSPGLAGVFNEQFF.

DNA of the CDR3: TGTGCCAGTAGTATTCTAGGAGGGGCGTTGAACACTGAAGCTTTCTTT. Residues: CASSILGGALNTEAFF. This chain connects TRBV19 to TRBJ1-1; TRBD1 is a possible D gene (5 bases). V was cut by 3 bases and J by 0 bases, with 14 bases left in between. Germline lookup yields CDR1 LNHDA and CDR2 SQIVND (reference sequence). The CDR3 sequence is 16 residues long.

This clonotype showed up just once. The chain carries TRBV10-3 and TRBJ2-2, with 10 bases aligning to TRBD1. Germline V CDR1 and CDR2: ENHRY, SYGVKD. The CDR3 covers 15 residues. Trimming at V came to 3 bases and at J to 6 bases, leaving 4 bases not matched to a gene. The CDR3 loop is CAISDGTGAAGELFF. CDR3 nucleotide sequence: TGTGCCATCAGTGATGGGACAGGGGCGGCCGGGGAGCTGTTTTTT.

V and J are TRBV6-5 and TRBJ1-1; D is uncertain. The germline gives CDR1 MNHEY, CDR2 SVGAGI. This CDR3 has 13 residues. Trimming took 0 bases from V and 0 from J, leaving 2 bases between them. The CDR3, as DNA: TGTGCCAGCAGTTACTCGATGAACACTGAAGCTTTCTTT. It specifies CASSYSMNTEAFF.

The gene calls are TRBV6-5 and TRBJ2-7; no clear D gene. Germline CDR1 reads MNHEY; CDR2 reads SVGAGI. With 2 bases removed from V and 5 bases from J, the gap between germline ends came to 10 bases. The CDR3 totals 13 residues. The CDR3 reads CASSYSRNNEQYF. The DNA for the CDR3 is TGTGCCAGCAGTTACAGTCGGAACAACGAGCAGTACTTC.

The rearrangement links TRBV19 to TRBJ2-1; D is undetermined. The CDR3 sequence is 15 residues long. Germline V lookup: CDR1 LNHDA, CDR2 SQIVND (reference sequence). With 6 bases removed from V and 0 bases from J, the gap between germline ends came to 12 bases. The CDR3, as DNA: TGTGCCAGTAGCCAAACAGTAAGCTCCTACAATGAGCAGTTCTTC. It specifies CASSQTVSSYNEQFF.

In its sample, this clonotype was seen a few times. The chain recombines TRBV19 with TRBJ1-2, with D unresolved. The length of the CDR3 is 10 residues. The ends were cut back, 9 bases at V and 8 bases at J, with 10 bases in the middle. From germline, CDR1 is LNHDA and CDR2 SQIVND (reference sequence). The CDR3 reads CASNSRGYTF. The CDR3 nucleotides read TGTGCCAGCAATTCCCGCGGCTACACCTTC.

The chain carries TRBV12-3 or TRBV12-4 and TRBJ2-3, with D perhaps TRBD2 (5 bases). Trimming removed 3 bases at V and 6 bases at J, with 10 bases between. This CDR3 has 13 residues. The CDR3 loop is CASSLTTSDTQYF. CDR3 sequence (DNA): TGTGCCAGCAGTTTGACTACCTCCGATACGCAGTATTTT.

J is TRBJ2-5 and V is TRBV5-1, with 8 bases fitting TRBD1. The CDR3 spans 16 residues. Germline-derived CDR1 and CDR2 are SGHRS and YFSETQ. The V segment lost 7 bases and the J segment 4 bases; nucleotides outside the gene matches: 15. Written as DNA, the CDR3 is TGCGCCAGCCAGATGAGACAGGGGACGTGGGGAGAGACCCAGTACTTC. Its translation is CASQMRQGTWGETQYF.

V usage is TRBV29-1 and J usage is TRBJ2-7; a possible D gene is TRBD2 (6 bases). CDR1 is SQVTM and CDR2 is ANQGSEA in the germline V gene. The V end lost 5 bases, the J end lost 1 base, and 12 bases lay between the germline ends. The CDR3 sequence is 13 residues long. In DNA, the CDR3 is TGCAGCGTTTCGACGGGAGTGTCCTACGAGCAGTACTTC. It yields the protein CSVSTGVSYEQYF.

The rearrangement uses TRBV10-3 and TRBJ2-1; D call uncertain. The CDR3 totals 15 residues. V was pared by 6 bases and J by 10 bases, with 22 bases between. Germline CDR1 and CDR2: ENHRY and SYGVKD. CDR3 DNA sequence: TGTGCCATCAGATCTGTAGCCGGGCGTCGGAAGGAGCAGTTCTTC. Translating gives CAIRSVAGRRKEQFF.